This is a list of T cell receptor beta chains from one sample in a study of control samples from healthy donors and cancer patients. Data came from immunoSEQ multiplex PCR; TCRdb stores just in-frame clones and leaves some out. The sample consists of 120,000 or so clones, roughly 84% of them appearing once. Material: blood. Source of these receptors: a man in his forties in good health. CDR3s include the opening cysteine and the closing phenylalanine or tryptophan. D genes are given only for firm matches. Clone size, where shown, is once, few, many, or a class for clones that have expanded.

V gene	CDR3 length	J gene	D gene	clone size	CDR3 DNA	CDR3 protein
TRBV24-1	12	TRBJ1-5	NA	NA	TGTGCCACCAGTGAGGGGGCACAGCCCCAGCATTTT	CATSEGAQPQHF
TRBV10-1	13	TRBJ1-1	NA	NA	TGCGCCAGCAGTGAAGGGGGAATCACTGAAGCTTTCTTT	CASSEGGITEAFF
TRBV5-1	15	TRBJ1-1	TRBD1	few	TGCGCCAGCAGCGGGGGACAGGCGTTGAACACTGAAGCTTTCTTT	CASSGGQALNTEAFF
TRBV7-9	16	TRBJ2-2	TRBD2	NA	TGTGCCAGCAGCTTGCGGACTAGCGGGGGGGCCGTGGAGCTGTTTTTT	CASSLRTSGGAVELFF
TRBV12-3/TRBV12-4	13	TRBJ1-2	TRBD1	NA	TGTGCCAGCACCGAGCCCAGGGGGGATGGCTACACCTTC	CASTEPRGDGYTF
TRBV18	13	TRBJ2-7	TRBD1	NA	TGTGCCAGCAAAACGACACAGGGGTACGAGCAGTACTTC	CASKTTQGYEQYF
TRBV20-1	15	TRBJ2-7	TRBD1	NA	TGCAGTGCTAGTCCGGGACAGGGCGGATCCTACGAGCAGTACTTC	CSASPGQGGSYEQYF
TRBV7-9	14	TRBJ1-1	NA	NA	TGTGCCAGCAGTCAAAGAAGTATGAACACTGAAGCTTTCTTT	CASSQRSMNTEAFF
TRBV5-6	14	TRBJ2-5	NA	NA	TGTGCCAGCAGCTTAGAAGCGAGGAGCGAGACCCAGTACTTC	CASSLEARSETQYF
TRBV18	15	TRBJ2-5	NA	NA	TGTGCCAGCTCACTGCGTAAAGCGGACCAAGAGACCCAGTACTTC	CASSLRKADQETQYF
TRBV5-4	14	TRBJ2-5	TRBD1	NA	TGTGCCAGCAGCCGGGACAGGGTAAAAGAGACCCAGTACTTC	CASSRDRVKETQYF
TRBV6-6	14	TRBJ1-5	NA	NA	TGTGCCAGCAGTTACTCAGGGGCCCATCAGCCCCAGCATTTT	CASSYSGAHQPQHF
TRBV5-5	15	TRBJ1-1	NA	NA	TGTGCCAGCAGCTTGGCCCCTACCGGGGCCCTTGAAGCTTTCTTT	CASSLAPTGALEAFF
TRBV29-1	13	TRBJ2-7	TRBD1	NA	TGCAGCGTTGAAATGAAAGGGGGCCACGAGCAGTACTTC	CSVEMKGGHEQYF
TRBV6-1	13	TRBJ1-2	NA	NA	TGTGCCAGCAGTGAAGGGAGAGCCTATGGCTACACCTTC	CASSEGRAYGYTF
TRBV9	14	TRBJ2-7	TRBD1	NA	TGTGCCAGCAGCGTAGCCCCAGGGGGCCTTGAGCAGTACTTC	CASSVAPGGLEQYF
TRBV19	12	TRBJ1-1	NA	NA	TGTGCCAGTAGTAGAATGAACACTGAAGCTTTCTTT	CASSRMNTEAFF
TRBV7-3	15	TRBJ2-3	NA	NA	TGTGCCAGCAGCCTGCGTCTGGGGGGCACAGATACGCAGTATTTT	CASSLRLGGTDTQYF
TRBV30	13	TRBJ1-3	NA	few	TGTGCCTGGAGTGTACAGTTAGGAAACACCATATATTTT	CAWSVQLGNTIYF
TRBV6-5	12	TRBJ1-2	TRBD1	NA	TGTGCCAGCACCATAACAGGGGATGGCTACACCTTC	CASTITGDGYTF
TRBV9	17	TRBJ1-3	NA	NA	TGTGCCAGCAGCCCCCCAAACGGGGGGAAGGCGAGGAACACCATATATTTT	CASSPPNGGKARNTIYF
TRBV18	15	TRBJ2-2	NA	NA	TGTGCCAGCTCACCTGCCGTGGCGAACACCGGGGAGCTGTTTTTT	CASSPAVANTGELFF
TRBV6-1	14	TRBJ1-3	NA	NA	TGTGCCAGCAGTGATCGTCAGGGTCTCGGCACCATATATTTT	CASSDRQGLGTIYF
TRBV12-5	15	TRBJ2-7	TRBD2	NA	TGTGCTAGTGGTTTGGAGCGGGGGCTACCCTACGAGCAGTACTTC	CASGLERGLPYEQYF
TRBV24-1	15	TRBJ2-3	NA	NA	TGTGCCACCAGTGATAAAGTTTCTAGCACAGATACGCAGTATTTT	CATSDKVSSTDTQYF
TRBV5-1	14	TRBJ2-3	NA	NA	TGCGCCAGCAGCTTGGGAGGGTTGGAGAATACGCAGTATTTT	CASSLGGLENTQYF
TRBV4-3	19	TRBJ2-5	TRBD2	NA	TGCGCCAGCAGCCCCCTAAAAAGTGCGGACGGGGGGGCCGGGGAGACCCAGTACTTC	CASSPLKSADGGAGETQYF
TRBV11-3	15	TRBJ1-4	NA	NA	TGTGCCAGCAGTTTAGGGGATGCAACTAATGAAAAACTGTTTTTT	CASSLGDATNEKLFF
TRBV6-6	16	TRBJ2-7	TRBD1	NA	TGTGCCAGCAGCCGATCTAGGGACAGGGTCTCCTACGAGCAGTACTTC	CASSRSRDRVSYEQYF